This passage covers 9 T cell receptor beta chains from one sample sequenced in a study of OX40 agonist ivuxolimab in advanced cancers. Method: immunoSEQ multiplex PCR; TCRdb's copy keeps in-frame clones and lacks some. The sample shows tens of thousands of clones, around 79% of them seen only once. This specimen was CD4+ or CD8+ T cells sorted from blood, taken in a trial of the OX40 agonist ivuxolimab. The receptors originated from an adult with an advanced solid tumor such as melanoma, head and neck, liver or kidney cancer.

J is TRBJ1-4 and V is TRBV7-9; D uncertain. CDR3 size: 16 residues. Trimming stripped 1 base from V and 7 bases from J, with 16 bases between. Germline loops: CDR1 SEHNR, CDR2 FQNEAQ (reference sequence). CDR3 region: CASSLEGGFVGEKLFF. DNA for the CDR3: TGTGCCAGCAGCTTAGAGGGAGGGTTCGTGGGTGAAAAACTGTTTTTT.

CDR3 loop: CASSEIDSARKKLFF. The CDR3 coding sequence is TGTGCCAGCAGTGAAATTGACTCGGCTAGGAAAAAACTGTTTTTT. V gene TRBV2 combines with J gene TRBJ1-4; no firm D call. Germline CDR1 reads SNHLY; CDR2 reads FYNNEI. CDR3 length equals 15 residues. Trimming removed 2 bases from V and 9 bases from J, with 16 bases in between.

The CDR3 sequence: CASGRGQEPANYGYTF. CDR3 sequence (DNA): TGTGCCAGCGGACGGGGACAGGAGCCTGCTAACTATGGCTACACCTTC. The chain links TRBV2 to TRBJ1-2; 8 nucleotides line up with TRBD1. The CDR3 has 16 amino acids. In germline, CDR1 is SNHLY, CDR2 FYNNEI. With 8 bases clipped from V and 0 bases from J, the junction kept 11 bases outside the gene matches.

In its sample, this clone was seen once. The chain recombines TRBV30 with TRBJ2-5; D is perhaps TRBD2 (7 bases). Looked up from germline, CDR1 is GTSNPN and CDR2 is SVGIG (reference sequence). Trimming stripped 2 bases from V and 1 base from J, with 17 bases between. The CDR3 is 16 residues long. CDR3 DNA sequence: TGTGCCTGGAGTCACTTACTTCGGGGGGCCCAAGAGACCCAGTACTTC. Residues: CAWSHLLRGAQETQYF.

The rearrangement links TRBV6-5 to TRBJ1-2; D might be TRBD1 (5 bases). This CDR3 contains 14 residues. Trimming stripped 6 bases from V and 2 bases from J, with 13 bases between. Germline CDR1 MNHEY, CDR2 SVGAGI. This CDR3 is CASRGDQGNYGYTF. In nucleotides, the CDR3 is TGTGCCAGCAGGGGAGATCAGGGAAACTATGGCTACACCTTC.

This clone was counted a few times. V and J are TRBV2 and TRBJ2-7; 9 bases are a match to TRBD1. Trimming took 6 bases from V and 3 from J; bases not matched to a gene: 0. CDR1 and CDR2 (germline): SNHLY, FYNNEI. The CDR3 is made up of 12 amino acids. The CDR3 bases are TGTGCCAGCAGGACAGGGGGCTACGAGCAGTACTTC. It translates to CASRTGGYEQYF.

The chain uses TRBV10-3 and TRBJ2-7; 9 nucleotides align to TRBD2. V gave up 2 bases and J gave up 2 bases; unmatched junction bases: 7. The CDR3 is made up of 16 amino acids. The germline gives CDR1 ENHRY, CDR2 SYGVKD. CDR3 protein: CAISEPPTSGAYEQYF. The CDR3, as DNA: TGTGCCATCAGTGAGCCCCCGACTAGCGGAGCCTACGAGCAGTACTTC.

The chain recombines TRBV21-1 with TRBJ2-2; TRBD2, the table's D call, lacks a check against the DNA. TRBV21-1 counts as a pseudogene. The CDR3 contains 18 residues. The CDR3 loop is CASSKETSGRVNTGELFF. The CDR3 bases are TGTGCCAGCAGCAAAGAGACTAGCGGGAGGGTTAACACCGGGGAGCTGTTTTTT.

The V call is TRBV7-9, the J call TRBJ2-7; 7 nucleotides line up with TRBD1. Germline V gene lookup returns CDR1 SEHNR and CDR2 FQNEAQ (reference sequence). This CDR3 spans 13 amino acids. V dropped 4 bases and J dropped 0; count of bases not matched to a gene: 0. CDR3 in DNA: TGTGCCAGCAGCTGGGACAGCTCCTACGAGCAGTACTTC. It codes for CASSWDSSYEQYF.